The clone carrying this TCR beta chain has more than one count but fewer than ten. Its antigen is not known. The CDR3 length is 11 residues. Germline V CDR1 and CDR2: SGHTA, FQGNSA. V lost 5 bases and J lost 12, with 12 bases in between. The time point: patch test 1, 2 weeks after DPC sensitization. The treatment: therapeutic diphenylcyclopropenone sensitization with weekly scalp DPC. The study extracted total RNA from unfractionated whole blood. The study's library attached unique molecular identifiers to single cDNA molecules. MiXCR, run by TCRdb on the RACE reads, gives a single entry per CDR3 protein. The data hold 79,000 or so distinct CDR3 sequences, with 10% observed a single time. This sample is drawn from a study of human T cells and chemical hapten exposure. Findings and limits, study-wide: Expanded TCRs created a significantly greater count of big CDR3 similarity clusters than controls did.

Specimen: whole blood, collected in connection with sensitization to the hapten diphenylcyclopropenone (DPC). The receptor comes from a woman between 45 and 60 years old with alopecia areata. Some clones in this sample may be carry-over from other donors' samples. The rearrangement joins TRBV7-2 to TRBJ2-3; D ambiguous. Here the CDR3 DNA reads TGTGCCAGCAGCAACTCTTGGTCCCAGTATTTT. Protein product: CASSNSWSQYF.